The sequence of this T cell receptor (beta chain) was determined in a study of blood T cell repertoires in COVID-19. Study details: The study drew acute and convalescent COVID-19 samples from the United States, Italy and Spain. PBMCs, B-cell-depleted T cells, or T cells were the source of the cDNA or gDNA that made up the material.

Source study methods: Quantification of nucleated cells was approximated via reference gene primer amplification. The repertoire was sequenced with immunoSEQ multiplex PCR; TCRdb's copy has only in-frame clones and lacks some. That table gives V, J and clone size, and the DNA gave D and trimming. This sample yields around 260,000 clones, of which approximately 82% are seen a single time; about 4.3% belongs to the top ten. This CDR3 spans 14 amino acids. The V end lost 8 bases, the J end lost 1 base, and 17 bases lay between the germline ends. CDR1 and CDR2 (germline): GTSNPN, SVGIG (reference sequence).

The source of this sequence is a man in his sixties who had recovered from COVID-19. The V call is TRBV30, the J call TRBJ1-1; D might be TRBD1 (6 bases). Sequences were obtained from peripheral blood. Here the CDR3 DNA reads TGTGCCGGATCCCCCACAGGGTGGAACACTGAAGCTTTCTTT. It codes for CAGSPTGWNTEAFF.